This is a list of T cell receptor beta chains from one sample in a study of blood T cells in healthy people across ages. TCRdb recomputed calls from the 5' RACE reads with MiXCR, one row per CDR3 protein. Found here are about 1.4 million distinct CDR3 sequences, 59% of them singletons; the top ten hold 5.5% to 8%. Source material: blood. The receptors shown here come from a man between 18 and 35 years old in good health. Both conserved end residues are part of each CDR3. A D gene is named only where the DNA matches it firmly. Clone size is shown for a subset of rows, as once, few, many or a class of expanded clone.

D	V	J	size	DNA	CDR3
TRBD2	TRBV7-2	TRBJ2-7	-	TGTGCCAGCAGCTATACAAGCGGGAGTCCGGGCGAGCAGTACTTC	CASSYTSGSPGEQYF
-	TRBV15	TRBJ2-3	-	TGTGCCACCAGCAGAGATCATAACGTGGGCACAGATACGCAGTATTTT	CATSRDHNVGTDTQYF
-	TRBV7-2	TRBJ1-1	-	TGTGCCAGCAGCTTCCGACCGGCGGGGTCGGGCACTGAAGCTTTCTTT	CASSFRPAGSGTEAFF
TRBD2	TRBV2	TRBJ2-7	few	TGTGCCAGCTATGGACTAGCGGGGGGGCAAAGCTCCTACGAGCAGTACTTC	CASYGLAGGQSSYEQYF
TRBD1	TRBV11-2	TRBJ1-1	few	TGTGCCAGCAGCTTAGCCCCCAGGGGGTTCACTGAAGCTTTCTTT	CASSLAPRGFTEAFF
-	TRBV21-1	TRBJ1-2	few	TGTGCCAGCAGCAAATCTCAGTATGGCTACACCTTC	CASSKSQYGYTF
-	TRBV7-9	TRBJ2-7	few	TGTGCCAGCAGCTTGACTGACTTAGACGAGCAGTACTTC	CASSLTDLDEQYF
-	TRBV9	TRBJ1-6	-	TGTGCCAGCAGCGTAACAGACAGCTCCTATAATTCACCCCTCCACTTT	CASSVTDSSYNSPLHF
-	TRBV28	TRBJ1-2	-	TGTGCCAGCAGCGCCCTTTTAGCTAACTATGGCTACACCTTC	CASSALLANYGYTF
TRBD1	TRBV5-1	TRBJ1-4	once	TGCGCCAGCAGCTTTACAGGGGATCCTAATGAAAAACTGTTTTTT	CASSFTGDPNEKLFF
-	TRBV20-1	TRBJ1-2	-	TGCAGTGCAAGAACATGGGCCCCTTATGGTAACTATGGCTACACCTTC	CSARTWAPYGNYGYTF
-	TRBV5-1	TRBJ1-5	-	TGCGCCAGCAGCTTGGTCCCAGGGGATCAGCCCCAGCATTTT	CASSLVPGDQPQHF
-	TRBV10-3	TRBJ1-6	-	TGTGCCATCAGGGCAGTAGAAAATTCACCCCTCCACTTT	CAIRAVENSPLHF
-	TRBV4-2	TRBJ1-1	few	TGTGCCAGCAGCCGATACGATAGGGGTGTAAGAACTGAAGCTTTCTTT	CASSRYDRGVRTEAFF
-	TRBV27	TRBJ2-3	-	TGTGCCAGCAGTCCCCGGGCGGCCCTCACAGATACGCAGTATTTT	CASSPRAALTDTQYF
TRBD2	TRBV6-5	TRBJ2-5	once	TGTGCCAGCAGTTACTCCGGGGCCCTTCGGGGGGGAGAGACCCAGTACTTC	CASSYSGALRGGETQYF
-	TRBV6-8	TRBJ2-2	once	TGTGCCAGCAGTTACTCGTACGATCGCACGAACACCGGGGAGCTGTTTTTT	CASSYSYDRTNTGELFF
-	TRBV6-5	TRBJ1-6	-	TGTGCCAGCAGACGGACTTATTCACCCCTCCACTTT	CASRRTYSPLHF
TRBD2	TRBV7-8	TRBJ2-7	-	TGTGCCAGCAGCTTAGCTAGCGGGGGCCCTCTTTACGAGCAGTACTTC	CASSLASGGPLYEQYF
TRBD2	TRBV20-1	TRBJ2-1	-	TGCAGTGCTTTCAGGAGCCTAGCGGGTTACAATGAGCAGTTCTTC	CSAFRSLAGYNEQFF
-	TRBV6-5	TRBJ1-1	-	TGTGCCAGCAGTTACGCGGCGTCCACTGAAGCTTTCTTT	CASSYAASTEAFF
TRBD2	TRBV4-3	TRBJ2-1	-	TGCGCCAGCAGCTTCCGTAAGCGGGGGGATCAGCAGTTCTTC	CASSFRKRGDQQFF
-	TRBV6-2/TRBV6-3	TRBJ2-7	-	TGTGCCAGCAGTTACTCGACGTTTGAGGACAGCACCTACGAGCAGTACTTC	CASSYSTFEDSTYEQYF
-	TRBV25-1	TRBJ2-5	-	TGTGCCAGCAGTGAATATGGCAGTATCCAAGAGACCCAGTACTTC	CASSEYGSIQETQYF
TRBD1	TRBV2	TRBJ1-2	-	TGTGCCAACAAGGGACAGGGTAGTAGTGGCTACACCTTC	CANKGQGSSGYTF
-	TRBV29-1	TRBJ1-4	-	TGCAGCGTTGAGCGCGAACAGGGAAGAAGACTGTTTTTT	CSVEREQGRRLFF
-	TRBV20-1	TRBJ2-5	-	TGCAGTGCCAAGATCCGGGACGTTGGCCGGGGAGAGCAGTACTTC	CSAKIRDVGRGEQYF
TRBD1	TRBV20-1	TRBJ2-3	-	TGCAGTGTTCGAATCGGACAGGGCGTACGAGATACGCAGTATTTT	CSVRIGQGVRDTQYF